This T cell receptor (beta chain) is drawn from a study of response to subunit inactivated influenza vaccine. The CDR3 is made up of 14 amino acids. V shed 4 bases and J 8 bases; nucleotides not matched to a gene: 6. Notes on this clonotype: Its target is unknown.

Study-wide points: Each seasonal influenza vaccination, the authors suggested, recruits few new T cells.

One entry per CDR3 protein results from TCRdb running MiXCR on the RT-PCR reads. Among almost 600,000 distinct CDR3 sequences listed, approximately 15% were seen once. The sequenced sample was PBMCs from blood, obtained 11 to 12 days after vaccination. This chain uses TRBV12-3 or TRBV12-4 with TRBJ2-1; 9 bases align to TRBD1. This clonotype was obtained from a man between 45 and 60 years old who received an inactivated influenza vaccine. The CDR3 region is CASSYGQGYDEQFF. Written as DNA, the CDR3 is TGTGCCAGCAGTTACGGACAGGGGTACGATGAGCAGTTCTTC.